This TCR beta chain came from a study of blood T cell repertoires in COVID-19. The assay was immunoSEQ multiplex PCR, and TCRdb's table has in-frame clones only and misses some. In the table there are 270,000 or so clones, roughly 84% of which are singletons. In its sample, this clone was seen once. From germline, CDR1 is MNHEY and CDR2 SVGEGT. Trimming stripped 0 bases from V and 0 bases from J, with 2 bases between. The CDR3 has 13 residues. This TCR was recovered from a young woman with acute or convalescent COVID-19. The J gene is TRBJ2-5, the V gene TRBV6-2 or TRBV6-3; D unclear. Sequenced input: peripheral blood. The CDR3 reads CASSYSYQETQYF. The CDR3 DNA sequence: TGTGCCAGCAGTTACTCCTACCAAGAGACCCAGTACTTC.